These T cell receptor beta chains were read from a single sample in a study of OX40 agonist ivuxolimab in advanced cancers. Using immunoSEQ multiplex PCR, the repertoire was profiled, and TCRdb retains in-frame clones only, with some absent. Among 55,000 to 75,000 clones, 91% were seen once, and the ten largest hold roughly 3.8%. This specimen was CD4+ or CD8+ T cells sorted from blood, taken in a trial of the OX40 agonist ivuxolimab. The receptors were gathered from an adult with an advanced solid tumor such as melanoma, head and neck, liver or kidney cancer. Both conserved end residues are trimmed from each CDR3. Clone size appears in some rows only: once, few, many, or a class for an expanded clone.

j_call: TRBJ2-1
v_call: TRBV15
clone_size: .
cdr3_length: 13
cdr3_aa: ATSRGRGSGNEQF

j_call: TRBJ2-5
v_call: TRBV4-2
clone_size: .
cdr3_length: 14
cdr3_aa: ASSQDWQLIQETQY

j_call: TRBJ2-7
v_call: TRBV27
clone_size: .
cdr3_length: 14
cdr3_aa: ASSTGLGVPAYEQY

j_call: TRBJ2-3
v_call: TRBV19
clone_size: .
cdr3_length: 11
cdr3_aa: AIQDKLMDTQY

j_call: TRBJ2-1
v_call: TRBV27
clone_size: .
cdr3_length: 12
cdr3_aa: ASSLAGGVGEQF

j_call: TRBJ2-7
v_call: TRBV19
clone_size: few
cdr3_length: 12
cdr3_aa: ASSSFGEVYEQY

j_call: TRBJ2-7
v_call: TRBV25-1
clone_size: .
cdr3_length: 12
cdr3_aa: ASRGQGTGFEQY

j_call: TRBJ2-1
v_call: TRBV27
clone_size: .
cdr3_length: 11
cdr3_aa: ASSPRGGNEQF

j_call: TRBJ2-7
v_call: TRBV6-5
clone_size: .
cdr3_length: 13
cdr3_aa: ASSVTGTAVYEQY

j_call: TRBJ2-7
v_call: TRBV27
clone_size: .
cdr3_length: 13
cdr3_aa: ASSLTLASSYEQY

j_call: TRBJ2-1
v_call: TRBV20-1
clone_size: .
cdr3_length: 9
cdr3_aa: SADQYNEQF

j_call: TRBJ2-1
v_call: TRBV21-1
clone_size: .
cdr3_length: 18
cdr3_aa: ASSKQGGQGPKCGGLGWF

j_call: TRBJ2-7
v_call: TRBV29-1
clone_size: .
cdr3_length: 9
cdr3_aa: SVIGEYEQY

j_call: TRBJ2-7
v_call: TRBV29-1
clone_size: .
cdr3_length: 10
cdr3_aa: SVGQEYYEQY